Following are 29 T cell receptor beta chains from one sample sequenced in a study of blood T cell repertoires in COVID-19 (TCRdb year 2020). Library preparation used the immunoSEQ multiplex PCR assay. Sourced from immuneACCESS, this table was stored by TCRdb with only in-frame sequences that have V and J called. A share of the clones is absent; for the studies checked, an unresolved V gene accounts for under half, and the remainder has no known explanation. The sample profile shows approximately 69,000 clones; 88% of them were found once. The top ten clonotypes cover roughly 29% of the sample. Sequenced: peripheral blood. These receptors all come from a man in his forties or fifties with acute or convalescent COVID-19.

The chain is built from TRBV6-5 and TRBJ2-3; D is possibly TRBD2 (6 bases). Germline values: CDR1 MNHEY, CDR2 SVGAGI. V was cut by 0 bases and J by 6 bases, with 7 bases left in between. This CDR3 region has 13 residues. The CDR3 protein is CASSYSGRDTQYF. The CDR3 DNA follows: TGTGCCAGCAGTTACTCTGGGAGGGATACGCAGTATTTT.

This chain links TRBV11-3 with TRBJ2-1; a weak D match, TRBD1 (6 bases). Germline CDR1 reads SGHNT; CDR2 reads YENEEA. Trimming took 5 bases from V and 5 from J, leaving 16 bases between them. This CDR3 comprises 15 residues. CDR3 region: CASSVGDRIDNEQFF. CDR3 bases: TGTGCCAGCAGCGTCGGAGACAGGATCGACAATGAGCAGTTCTTC.

This clone was found a few times. The CDR3 DNA reads as TGTGCCAGCAGTGATCGCGACAGGTCCGGTTCACCCCTCCACTTT. Amino acids: CASSDRDRSGSPLHF. This chain joins TRBV6-1 and TRBJ1-6; D is possibly TRBD1 (6 bases). Per the germline V gene, CDR1 is MNHNS and CDR2 is SASEGT. The CDR3 has 15 residues. Trimming shortened V by 3 bases and J by 9 bases, and 15 bases separated the two germline ends.

The chain couples TRBV12-3 or TRBV12-4 to TRBJ1-5; D is unresolved. CDR3 size: 13 residues. Trimming removed 4 bases from V and 5 bases from J, with 9 bases in between. The CDR3 coding sequence is TGTGCCAGCAGTTACAGTGAACATCAGCCCCAGCATTTT. It encodes CASSYSEHQPQHF.

V usage is TRBV10-2 and J usage is TRBJ1-5; TRBD1 matches 7 bases. V was clipped by 8 bases and J by 4 bases; unmatched bases: 8. Per germline, CDR1 WSHSY and CDR2 SAAADI. There are 14 residues in the CDR3. The CDR3 loop reads CASRADRSNQPQHF. As DNA, the CDR3 is TGCGCCAGCCGGGCGGACAGGTCTAATCAGCCCCAGCATTTT.

The rearrangement uses TRBV6-5 and TRBJ1-6; TRBD1 agrees at 7 bases. With V trimmed by 4 bases and J by 0 bases, 3 bases remained unmatched. The germline V gene encodes CDR1 MNHEY and CDR2 SVGAGI. The CDR3 is 16 amino acids. CDR3 DNA sequence: TGTGCCAGCAGTTTCAGGGGGAGCTCCTATAATTCACCCCTCCACTTT. Protein: CASSFRGSSYNSPLHF.

This clone showed up just once. The junction does not match germline at one end; this may be a read error. The chain carries TRBV20-1 and TRBJ1-1; 8 bases map to TRBD1. This CDR3 is built from 11 residues. CDR1 DFQATT and CDR2 SNEGSKA come from the germline V gene (reference sequence). This CDR3 reads CSARQGAEAFF. The CDR3 DNA reads TGCAGTGCTAGGCAGGGGGCTGAGGCTTTCTTT.

The chain links TRBV5-5 to TRBJ1-1, with TRBD1 as a possible D gene (6 bases). CDR1 and CDR2 (germline): SGHKS, YYEKEE (reference sequence). The CDR3 covers 15 residues. Between the trimmed V and J ends, which lost 0 bases and 1 base, there was a span of 10 bases. CDR3 residues: CASSLGGGPNTEAFF. In DNA form, the CDR3 reads TGTGCCAGCAGCTTGGGCGGGGGGCCGAACACTGAAGCTTTCTTT.

This clone was seen more than once but under ten times. V gene TRBV9 combines with J gene TRBJ2-1; D gene uncertain. The length of the CDR3 is 17 residues. The germline V and J ends were trimmed by 0 bases and 0 bases, with 13 bases remaining between them. Germline V lookup: CDR1 SGDLS, CDR2 YYNGEE. The DNA for the CDR3 is TGTGCCAGCAGCGTAGAGGCAGACATGTTCTCCTACAATGAGCAGTTCTTC. It specifies CASSVEADMFSYNEQFF.

CDR3 region: CASSPGTSGAHETQYF. The CDR3 coding sequence is TGCGCCAGCAGCCCGGGGACTAGCGGGGCCCATGAGACCCAGTACTTC. V and J are TRBV5-1 and TRBJ2-5; TRBD2 matches at 13 bases. V was pared by 4 bases and J by 5 bases, with 8 bases of the junction left unmatched. From germline, CDR1 is SGHRS and CDR2 YFSETQ. This CDR3 is 16 amino acids long.

The chain couples TRBV28 to TRBJ1-2, with a tentative D call TRBD1 (6 bases). The germline gives CDR1 MDHEN, CDR2 SYDVKM. The CDR3 runs 14 residues. The ends were cut back, 7 bases at V and 2 bases at J, with 14 bases in the middle. CDR3 nucleotide sequence: TGTGCCAGCACCCCCTTGCAGGGGAACTATGGCTACACCTTC. Protein product: CASTPLQGNYGYTF.

The CDR3 nucleotides read TGCGCCAGCAGCCTCCAGGGGGCGTTGAACACCGGGGAGCTGTTTTTT. As protein: CASSLQGALNTGELFF. This chain joins TRBV5-1 and TRBJ2-2, with 8 bases that match TRBD1. CDR1 SGHRS and CDR2 YFSETQ come from the germline V gene. V lost 4 bases to trimming and J lost 1 base; unmatched junction nucleotides: 6. The CDR3 runs 16 residues. The whole variable domain, remainder taken from reference TRBV5-1 and TRBJ2-2, is KAGVTQTPRYLIKTRGQQVTLSCSPISGHRSVSWYQQTPGQGLQFLFEYFSETQRNKGNFPGRFSGRQFSNSRSEMNVSTLELGDSALYLCASSLQGALNTGELFFGEGSRLTVL.

The chain uses TRBV24-1 and TRBJ2-1; no reliable D call. Germline V gives CDR1 KGHDR, CDR2 SFDVKD. The CDR3 runs 13 residues. Trimming left V 3 bases short and J 10 bases short, with 12 bases between. This chain's CDR3 is CATSDPLSREQFF. CDR3 DNA: TGTGCCACCAGTGATCCACTTTCTCGGGAGCAGTTCTTC.

This clone was seen a handful of times. The chain uses TRBV30 and TRBJ1-1; 8 nucleotides agree with TRBD1. The CDR3 spans 11 residues. J was trimmed by 7 bases and V by 7 bases; bases with no gene match: 5. Germline-derived CDR1 and CDR2 are GTSNPN and SVGIG (reference sequence). The CDR3 protein is CASGTGIEAFF. CDR3 in DNA: TGTGCCTCCGGGACAGGTATTGAAGCTTTCTTT.

This clone was found once. This chain joins TRBV7-6 and TRBJ1-3; TRBD1 aligns across 7 bases. J was trimmed by 2 bases and V by 0 bases; bases with no gene match: 7. In germline, CDR1 is SGHVS, CDR2 FNYEAQ. The CDR3 sequence is 17 residues long. This CDR3 is CASSLAQGGYAGNTIYF. The CDR3 region has the DNA TGTGCCAGCAGCTTAGCGCAGGGGGGTTATGCTGGAAACACCATATATTTT.

V and J are TRBV6-6 and TRBJ2-1; maybe TRBD1 (5 bases). CDR3 length: 12 amino acids. Per germline, CDR1 MNHNY and CDR2 SVGAGI (reference sequence). The V end lost 4 bases, the J end lost 7 bases, and 8 bases lay between the germline ends. Here the CDR3 reads CASSFQGNEQFF. Written as DNA, the CDR3 is TGTGCCAGCAGTTTCCAGGGTAATGAGCAGTTCTTC.

The chain combines TRBV5-1 with TRBJ1-1; TRBD1 might be the D (6 bases). Trimming stripped 4 bases from V and 1 base from J, with 11 bases between. The length of the CDR3 is 14 residues. CDR1 SGHRS and CDR2 YFSETQ come from the germline V gene. The CDR3 reads CASSAGVQNTEAFF. DNA of the CDR3: TGCGCCAGCAGCGCAGGGGTACAGAACACTGAAGCTTTCTTT.

The rearrangement links TRBV2 to TRBJ1-5, with 8 bases fitting TRBD1. V shed 4 bases, J shed 5 bases, and the junction held 1 base outside the gene matches. There are 13 residues in the CDR3. The germline CDR1 and CDR2 sequences are SNHLY and FYNNEI. This CDR3 is CASSVDRDQPQHF. The CDR3 nucleotides read TGTGCCAGCAGTGTGGACAGGGATCAGCCCCAGCATTTT.

For the CDR3, the DNA is TGCGCCAGCAGTGCAAGGCAGGCGAACACCGGGGAGCTGTTTTTT. This codes for CASSARQANTGELFF. This chain uses TRBV10-1 with TRBJ2-2; D gene uncertain. From germline, CDR1 is WNHNN and CDR2 SYGVQD (reference sequence). This CDR3 is built from 15 residues. V was pared by 4 bases and J by 0 bases, with 9 bases between.

This rearrangement joins TRBV6-4 to TRBJ2-1; 9 bases map to TRBD2. The CDR3 has 14 residues. The germline CDR1 and CDR2 sequences are MRHNA and SNTAGT. V lost 3 bases and J lost 6; bases outside the gene matches: 3. CDR3 DNA: TGTGCCAGCAGTGAGCGGGGGGGATCCAATGAGCAGTTCTTC. It codes for CASSERGGSNEQFF.

This chain uses TRBV9 with TRBJ1-6, with D perhaps matching TRBD1 (6 bases). This CDR3 is built from 14 residues. Trimming took 3 bases from V and 9 from J, leaving 13 bases between them. In germline, CDR1 is SGDLS, CDR2 YYNGEE. In DNA form, the CDR3 reads TGTGCCAGCAGCGGCGGGGGGCGAGGTTCACCCCTCCACTTT. Its protein is CASSGGGRGSPLHF.

This sequence joins TRBV6-5 and TRBJ1-5; TRBD1 is a possible D gene (5 bases). CDR3 length: 15 residues. Germline CDR1 MNHEY, CDR2 SVGAGI. Trimming left V 2 bases short and J 0 bases short, with 8 bases between. The CDR3, as DNA: TGTGCCAGCAGTTACGGTACAGGTAGCAATCAGCCCCAGCATTTT. It specifies CASSYGTGSNQPQHF.

The V gene is TRBV12-3 or TRBV12-4, the J gene TRBJ1-2; the D is unclear. The CDR3 is 12 amino acids. V was cut by 7 bases and J by 4 bases, with 10 bases left in between. The CDR3 reads CASTPAGYGYTF. The CDR3, as DNA: TGTGCCAGCACCCCTGCCGGCTATGGCTACACCTTC.

V usage is TRBV4-1 and J usage is TRBJ1-2; 8 bases map to TRBD1. Germline CDR1 reads MGHRA; CDR2 reads YSYEKL. Losses at the gene ends were 4 bases for V and 2 bases for J; bases not matched to a gene: 6. The CDR3 sequence is 15 residues long. The CDR3 DNA sequence: TGCGCCAGCAGCCCAGGACAGGGTACGAACTATGGCTACACCTTC. Encoded protein: CASSPGQGTNYGYTF.

The chain employs TRBV24-1 and TRBJ2-7; 11 bases match TRBD1. The junction had 7 bases not matched to a gene; V was cut back by 9 bases and J by 4 bases. This CDR3 has 14 amino acids. The V gene's germline CDR1 is KGHDR and CDR2 SFDVKD. The chain's CDR3 is CATPGQGAHYEQYF. Written as DNA, the CDR3 is TGTGCCACCCCCGGACAGGGGGCCCATTACGAGCAGTACTTC.

The CDR3 DNA is TGTGCCAGCAGTATCTACGGGTTGAACACCGGGGAGCTGTTTTTT. As protein: CASSIYGLNTGELFF. J is TRBJ2-2 and V is TRBV9; D gene uncertain. The CDR3 consists of 15 residues. V was pared by 5 bases and J by 1 base, with 12 bases between. CDR1 is SGDLS, CDR2 YYNGEE, per germline.

This clone was seen once. The V call is TRBV19, the J call TRBJ1-1; 8 bases line up with TRBD1. CDR3 length: 16 amino acids. V lost 5 bases, J lost 1 base, and 9 bases stayed unmatched. The germline V gene has CDR1 LNHDA and CDR2 SQIVND (reference sequence). The CDR3 loop reads CASSPDRAFRNTEAFF. The CDR3 bases are TGTGCCAGTAGTCCGGACAGGGCGTTTCGGAACACTGAAGCTTTCTTT.

The chain carries TRBV19 and TRBJ2-2; the D gene is possibly TRBD1 (5 bases). Trimming pared 3 bases from V and 6 bases from J, leaving 8 bases between. The germline gives CDR1 LNHDA, CDR2 SQIVND (reference sequence). The CDR3 sequence is 13 residues long. As DNA, the CDR3 is TGTGCCAGTAGTATTGCAGGGCCCGGGGAGCTGTTTTTT. Translated: CASSIAGPGELFF.

This chain uses TRBV19 with TRBJ2-2, with TRBD2 matching 7 bases. This CDR3 has 14 residues. Trimming at V came to 8 bases and at J to 4 bases, leaving 7 bases not matched to a gene. In germline, CDR1 is LNHDA, CDR2 SQIVND (reference sequence). CDR3 sequence reads: CASGRAEPTGELFF. As DNA, the CDR3 is TGTGCCAGTGGGAGGGCGGAACCCACCGGGGAGCTGTTTTTT.